The 19 T cell receptor beta chains presented below share a single source sample, sequenced in a study of vaccination and CD4 T cells after COVID-19. Their antigen targets remain unknown. The Oncomine TCR Beta short-read assay was applied to DNA of cultured CD4+ T cells. TCRdb reprocessed the PCR reads with MiXCR, giving one entry per CDR3 protein. The sample comprises several thousand distinct CDR3 sequences, approximately 39% of which are singletons, and over 15% rests with the top ten. Treatment meaning: approximately nine-day PBMC culture with coronavirus spike peptide pools or control peptides (ViraFEST assay). Researchers collected the unexposed donor's CD4+ T cells before the COVID-19 pandemic (2011-2018). The sequencing sample was made of CD4+ T cells from blood, cultured in vitro. The receptor set was obtained from a human donor in good health.

The chain is built from TRBV6-2 or TRBV6-3 and TRBJ1-1; TRBD1 matches at 8 bases. V trimming: 6 bases; J trimming: 0 bases; junction bases outside the gene matches: 6. Germline V gene data show CDR1 as MNHEY and CDR2 as SVGEGT. CDR3 size: 15 residues. CDR3 region: CASRGTGYMNTEAFF. For the CDR3, the DNA is TGTGCCAGCAGAGGGACAGGTTACATGAACACTGAAGCTTTCTTT.

This clonotype appeared a few times. The J gene is TRBJ1-1, the V gene TRBV6-4, with 8 nucleotides matching TRBD1. The CDR3 sequence is 14 residues long. V lost 6 bases and J lost 5; bases outside the gene matches: 8. CDR1 and CDR2 from the germline V gene are MRHNA and SNTAGT. For the CDR3, the DNA is TGTGCCAGCAGGGAGCAGGGGGCAGGAACTGAAGCTTTCTTT. Amino acid sequence: CASREQGAGTEAFF.

This clonotype has only a few counts. The chain uses TRBV12-3 or TRBV12-4 and TRBJ1-1; D perhaps matches TRBD1 (6 bases). With 4 bases removed from V and 1 base from J, the gap between germline ends came to 13 bases. The CDR3 sequence is 15 residues long. CDR3 residues: CASSSQGRGNTEAFF. CDR3 DNA: TGTGCCAGCAGTTCACAGGGCAGGGGGAACACTGAAGCTTTCTTT.

This clonotype was seen a few times. The genes are TRBV7-2 and TRBJ2-3; the D is unclear. Germline V gives CDR1 SGHTA, CDR2 FQGNSA. The CDR3 length is 14 residues. The germline V and J ends were trimmed by 1 base and 8 bases, with 13 bases remaining between them. The CDR3 DNA sequence: TGTGCCAGCAGCTTAGAGAGTGGGTCCGGTACGCAGTATTTT. Amino acid sequence: CASSLESGSGTQYF.

There are a few counts of this clonotype. The J gene is TRBJ1-1, the V gene TRBV10-2; D not certain. The CDR3 has 11 residues. Germline V lookup: CDR1 WSHSY, CDR2 SAAADI. Trimming left V 6 bases short and J 8 bases short, with 10 bases between. The CDR3 spells CASSAVEEAFF. DNA of the CDR3: TGCGCCAGCAGCGCCGTAGAGGAAGCTTTCTTT.

This clonotype has just a few counts. The rearrangement joins TRBV27 to TRBJ2-7, with D maybe TRBD2 (5 bases). The V end lost 5 bases, the J end lost 0 bases, and 8 bases lay between the germline ends. The CDR3 consists of 13 residues. Germline assignment: CDR1 MNHEY and CDR2 SMNVEV (reference sequence). CDR3 DNA: TGTGCCAGCAGTCCCGAGGGCTCCTACGAGCAGTACTTC. Translating it yields CASSPEGSYEQYF.

This clonotype was picked up a small number of times. The gene calls are TRBV6-2 or TRBV6-3 and TRBJ2-5, with D tentatively TRBD1 (7 bases). Germline CDR1 and CDR2: MNHEY and SVGEGT. V shed 7 bases and J shed 5 bases, with 23 bases lying between them. The CDR3 covers 16 residues. In DNA form, the CDR3 reads TGTGCCAGCACCATCTCAGGGGGGCTGTCGGGCGAGACCCAGTACTTC. Its translation is CASTISGGLSGETQYF.

The V gene is TRBV2, the J gene TRBJ1-6, with D uncertain. Per germline, CDR1 SNHLY and CDR2 FYNNEI. Trimming removed 2 bases from V and 11 bases from J, with 10 bases in between. The CDR3 covers 13 residues. CDR3 residues: CASSESPHTPLHF. The CDR3 DNA reads as TGTGCCAGCAGTGAATCTCCCCATACACCCCTCCACTTT. The variable domain in full, completed from reference TRBV2 and TRBJ1-6, reads EPEVTQTPSHQVTQMGQEVILRCVPISNHLYFYWYRQILGQKVEFLVSFYNNEISEKSEIFDDQFSVERPDGSNFTLKIRSTKLEDSAMYFCASSESPHTPLHFGNGTRLTVT.

CDR3 residues: CSADRQNTEAFF. DNA for the CDR3: TGCAGTGCCGACCGGCAGAACACTGAAGCTTTCTTT. The chain combines TRBV20-1 with TRBJ1-1; D unclear. Germline CDR1 is DFQATT and CDR2 is SNEGSKA (reference sequence). This CDR3 is 12 amino acids long. The V and J ends lost 6 bases and 1 base respectively, with 9 bases between them.

This clonotype was detected only a few times. This chain links TRBV7-9 with TRBJ1-6; D remains unclear. The CDR3 extends over 15 amino acids. In germline, CDR1 is SEHNR, CDR2 FQNEAQ (reference sequence). Trimming left V 2 bases short and J 8 bases short, with 13 bases between. The CDR3 nucleotides read TGTGCCAGCAGCTTAAGCCAGATCTTTGATTCACCCCTCCACTTT. This codes for CASSLSQIFDSPLHF.

This CDR3 reads CAIQGYGSSPLHF. CDR3 nucleotide sequence: TGTGCCATCCAGGGGTATGGGAGTTCACCCCTCCACTTT. The chain recombines TRBV10-3 with TRBJ1-6, with D possibly being TRBD1 (6 bases). Trimming took 8 bases from V and 9 from J, leaving 14 bases between them. Germline-derived CDR1 and CDR2 are ENHRY and SYGVKD. CDR3 size: 13 residues.

The chain carries TRBV7-2 and TRBJ2-3; D remains unclear. Germline loops: CDR1 SGHTA, CDR2 FQGNSA. V lost 5 bases to trimming and J lost 6 bases, with 21 bases between them. The CDR3 sequence is 16 residues long. CDR3 residues: CASSPPGLGGPDTQYF. In DNA, the CDR3 is TGTGCCAGCAGCCCCCCCGGTTTAGGCGGCCCGGATACGCAGTATTTT.

V is TRBV6-1 and J is TRBJ2-3, with 8 nucleotides matching TRBD2. Germline-derived CDR1 and CDR2 are MNHNS and SASEGT. Trimming cost V 7 bases and J 1 base; bases outside gene matches: 7. This CDR3 is 15 amino acids long. The CDR3 DNA is TGTGCCAGCACGTCCGGACTAGCTGGCACAGATACGCAGTATTTT. Protein product: CASTSGLAGTDTQYF.

The chain has TRBV6-1 and TRBJ1-5; D might be TRBD1 (6 bases). Germline V gene data show CDR1 as MNHNS and CDR2 as SASEGT. CDR3 length equals 17 residues. V lost 0 bases, J lost 3 bases, and 15 bases lay in between. This CDR3 reads CASSEAYRTAINQPQHF. As DNA, the CDR3 is TGTGCCAGCAGTGAAGCTTATAGGACAGCGATCAATCAGCCCCAGCATTTT.

The chain joins TRBV9 to TRBJ2-5; 11 positions agree with TRBD2. V lost 0 bases and J lost 4; bases outside the gene matches: 2. In germline, CDR1 is SGDLS, CDR2 YYNGEE. This CDR3 has 15 amino acids. The CDR3 sequence: CASSVAGTSGETQYF. Written as DNA, the CDR3 is TGTGCCAGCAGCGTAGCGGGGACTAGCGGAGAGACCCAGTACTTC.

The rearrangement uses TRBV11-3 and TRBJ2-5, with TRBD1 matching 7 bases. This CDR3 is 15 amino acids long. The V and J ends lost 1 base and 4 bases, in that order; junction bases with no gene match: 6. CDR1 is SGHNT, CDR2 YENEEA, per germline. The CDR3 sequence: CASSLGGGASETQYF. The CDR3 DNA is TGTGCCAGCAGCTTAGGAGGGGGCGCGTCAGAGACCCAGTACTTC.

The rearrangement joins TRBV7-2 to TRBJ1-5; 7 nucleotides align to TRBD1. Germline V CDR1 and CDR2: SGHTA, FQGNSA. The CDR3 extends over 16 amino acids. Trimming cost V 1 base and J 6 bases; bases outside gene matches: 9. The CDR3 sequence is CASSLDGRGYRQPQHF. The CDR3, as DNA: TGTGCCAGCAGCTTAGATGGCAGGGGGTATCGTCAGCCCCAGCATTTT. The whole variable domain, remainder taken from reference TRBV7-2 and TRBJ1-5, is GAGVSQSPSNKVTEKGKDVELRCDPISGHTALYWYRQSLGQGLEFLIYFQGNSAPDKSGLPSDRFSAERTGGSVSTLTIQRTQQEDSAVYLCASSLDGRGYRQPQHFGDGTRLSIL.

The rearrangement joins TRBV19 to TRBJ1-2; 8 bases map to TRBD1. Trimming took 8 bases from V and 3 from J; bases not matched to a gene: 17. The germline V gene encodes CDR1 LNHDA and CDR2 SQIVND (reference sequence). The CDR3 runs 17 residues. The CDR3 DNA reads as TGTGCCAGTTTTAGACACCTATCGACAGGGGTTCACTATGGCTACACCTTC. Amino acid sequence: CASFRHLSTGVHYGYTF. Full variable domain (missing parts from reference TRBV19 and TRBJ1-2): DGGITQSPKYLFRKEGQNVTLSCEQNLNHDAMYWYRQDPGQGLRLIYYSQIVNDFQKGDIAEGYSVSREKKESFPLTVTSAQKNPTAFYLCASFRHLSTGVHYGYTFGSGTRLTVV.

This sequence joins TRBV27 and TRBJ2-3; D is unresolved. Germline values: CDR1 MNHEY, CDR2 SMNVEV (reference sequence). The CDR3 is made up of 16 amino acids. V lost 6 bases and J lost 1, with 17 bases in between. The CDR3 DNA is TGTGCCAGCAGCCCCTTCAAAGCCGTAGGCACAGATACGCAGTATTTT. It yields the protein CASSPFKAVGTDTQYF.